Described below is a single TCR beta chain sequence and its context. Its cognate antigen has yet to be identified. No per-base quality is available; no much larger clone lies one base away. The sample comes from a study of T cells in localized non-small cell lung cancer (dated by TCRdb to the early 2020s). About the full investigation: The study examined T cell repertoires in roughly 240 patients with early-stage NSCLC and compared tumors with uninvolved tumor-adjacent lungs. The mean age of the NSCLC patients was roughly 70 years, with 120 to 150 men and 107 women. The cohort was made up of approximately 250 treatment-naive NSCLC patients whose localized lung tumors had been resected.

Broad study findings and their caveats: Because the study design was exploratory, TCR variables were selected using unadjusted p-values without false-discovery rate correction. Of the top 100 tumor clones, a median of roughly 56 were detected in paired uninvolved adjacent lung; over 25 were also among that lung's top 100. Longer overall survival was associated with higher T cell density in blood, whereas shorter survival was associated with higher clonality in adjacent lung. Because multi-region sequencing of the tumors was not done, intratumor heterogeneity could not be ruled out. Uninvolved tumor-adjacent lung showed the highest T cell clonality, higher than tumor, which suggests more focused antigenic responses in the uninvolved tumor-adjacent lung.

At diagnosis, tumor, uninvolved tumor-adjacent lung and peripheral blood were collected and then preserved as a mix of FFPE and fresh-frozen material. For TCR repertoire profiling, blood samples were analyzed in the form of peripheral blood mononuclear cells. TCR beta CDR3 regions were sequenced from DNA using the immunoSEQ Assay. The source study handled its data this way. T cell density was computed as TCR beta template counts normalized to usable DNA estimated by amplifying housekeeping genes. Richness was estimated with the preseqR package, extrapolating to 400,000 templates for PBMC samples and 120,000 templates for tissue samples. Clonality was calculated as one minus Pielou's evenness. To identify tissue-enriched TCRs, differential abundance testing was run on productive amino-acid clonotypes with a minimum total count of 5 and an alpha of 0.1. The Jaccard Index and the Morisita Overlap Index were used to measure repertoire overlap between compartments. TCR beta CDR3s were clustered by GLIPH together with public tetramer-defined viral CDR3s, and at least three viral sequences plus V-gene enrichment were required for viral motifs. In its TCRdb copy, this immuneACCESS table keeps in-frame sequences only and misses some clones. Where compared with another copy, unresolved V genes explain less than half of these, and the others have no known cause. Clonal size and the V and J genes are those of that table, whereas D and trimming came from the DNA. For this sample the table gives about 24,000 clones, of which roughly four fifths were detected only once. Together, the top ten hold roughly 4.8% of the sample.

CDR1 and CDR2 were assigned from the germline V gene (reference sequence) as SGHNT and YYREEE. Germline trimming amounts to 4 bases on V and 7 bases on J, with 16 as the count of junction bases outside the gene matches. Its CDR3 holds 16 amino acids, cysteine through phenylalanine. The DNA shown is the 48-base CDR3, in frame from base 1. The chain is encoded by TRBV5-4 joined to TRBJ2-5, and TRBD2 matches 7 of the central bases. The clonotype originates from a man aged 40-75 years with stage II lung adenocarcinoma. The source material was PBMCs, sampled before any cancer treatment. Here is the DNA: TGTGCCAGCAGCCAAAGACTAGCTTCCCTGGCGGGGACCCAGTACTTC. The resulting protein is CASSQRLASLAGTQYF.